Sequencing of this T cell receptor (beta chain) was carried out in a study of cytomegalovirus exposure and HLA in healthy donors. Study information: Most genotyped donors, over 70% of about 400, had Caucasian-associated genetic ancestry. Study-wide findings and caveats: Prior analysis indicated that the majority of TCR beta V segments exhibited productivity approximately 87% or approximately 30% of the time. Owing to their indistinguishability, certain V segments, notably TRBV6-2 and TRBV6-3, were excluded. A list of 150 to 200 TCR beta chains associated with cytomegalovirus was given.

CDR1 and CDR2 (germline): PRHDT, FYEKMQ (reference sequence). The CDR3 extends over 15 amino acids. With 5 bases clipped from V and 2 bases from J, the junction kept 4 bases outside the gene matches. A remark on this clone: Its antigen is not known.

The study ran its PCR with 60 Vbeta and 13 Jbeta primers. Produced via immunoSEQ multiplex PCR; TCRdb's table is partial and in-frame only. This sample has roughly 140,000 clones; roughly 80% occur once, and the top ten carry about 3.4%. The rearrangement uses TRBV13 and TRBJ2-5, with 11 bases fitting TRBD2. This clonotype was sampled from a male donor in good health and CMV-seronegative. Input material: PBMCs. The CDR3 is CASSHGTSGQETQYF. Written as DNA, the CDR3 is TGTGCCAGCAGCCACGGGACTAGCGGACAAGAGACCCAGTACTTC. The whole variable domain, remainder taken from reference TRBV13 and TRBJ2-5, is AAGVIQSPRHLIKEKRETATLKCYPIPRHDTVYWYQQGPGQDPQFLISFYEKMQSDKGSIPDRFSAQQFSDYHSELNMSSLELGDSALYFCASSHGTSGQETQYFGPGTRLLVL.